The T cell receptor (beta chain) described here comes from a study of blood T cells in healthy people across ages. The study's findings and limits: In long-lived donors, naive CD4+ cell counts and diversity exceeded those of aged donors. Higher naive T cell percentage went strongly together with higher TCR beta diversity.

The authors ran a second PCR of roughly 6 to 12 cycles using a sample-barcoded 5' primer and a J-beta primer mix. TCRdb passed the 5' RACE reads through MiXCR, listing each CDR3 protein once. This repertoire shows 980,000 or so distinct CDR3 sequences, 45% to 50% found once; its top ten account for around 15%. Turning to this clonotype: Its antigen is still unknown.

The sequenced sample consisted of blood. This clonotype originated in a man aged 25 to 40 in good health.

The DNA for the CDR3 is TGCAGCGTTGAAGATGATGGGTGGGATGAGCAGTTCTTC. It encodes CSVEDDGWDEQFF. V gene TRBV29-1 combines with J gene TRBJ2-1; D gene uncertain. The CDR3 contains 13 residues. Trimming removed 0 bases from V and 8 bases from J, with 11 bases in between. Germline-derived CDR1 and CDR2 are SQVTM and ANQGSEA.